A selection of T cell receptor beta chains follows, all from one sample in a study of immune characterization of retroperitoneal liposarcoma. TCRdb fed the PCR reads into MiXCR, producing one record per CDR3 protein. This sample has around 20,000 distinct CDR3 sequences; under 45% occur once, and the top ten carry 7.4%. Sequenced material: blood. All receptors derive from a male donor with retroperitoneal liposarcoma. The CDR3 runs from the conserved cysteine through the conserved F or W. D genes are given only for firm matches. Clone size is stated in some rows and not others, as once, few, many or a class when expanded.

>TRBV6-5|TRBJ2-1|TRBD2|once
TGTGCCAGCAAGGTGGCGGGGGGGGATAGAGAGCAGTTCTTC
CASKVAGGDREQFF
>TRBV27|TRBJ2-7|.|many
TGTGCCAGCGGGCGACAGGCAATCTCCTACGAGCAGTACTTC
CASGRQAISYEQYF
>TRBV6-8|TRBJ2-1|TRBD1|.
TGTGCCCGCACCCTCTCGTGGACAGGGGGCAAGACCCAGTTCTTC
CARTLSWTGGKTQFF
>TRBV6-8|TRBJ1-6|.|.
TGTGCCAGCAAAATCCAGGCGGCGGTTCTTTCACCCCCCCACTTT
CASKIQAAVLSPPHF
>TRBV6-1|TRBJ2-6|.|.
TGTGCCAGCAGTTTGGAGGGGTTAGTCACTGGGGCCAACGTCCTGACTTTC
CASSLEGLVTGANVLTF
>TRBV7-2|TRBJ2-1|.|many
TGTGCCAGCAGCCCGTTCGAAGCGAGAGGCAGTGAGCAGTTCTTC
CASSPFEARGSEQFF
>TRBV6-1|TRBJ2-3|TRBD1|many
TGTGCCAGCAGGAGACAGGGCTGGGATACGCAGTATTTT
CASRRQGWDTQYF
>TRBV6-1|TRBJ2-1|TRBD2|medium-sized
TGTGCCAGCAAGGTGGCGGGAGGGGATAGTGAGCAGTTCTTC
CASKVAGGDSEQFF
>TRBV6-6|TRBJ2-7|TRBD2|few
TGTGCCAGCAGTTACGGTGCTAGCGGGAGGTCCTACGAGCAGTACTTC
CASSYGASGRSYEQYF
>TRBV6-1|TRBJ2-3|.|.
TGTGCCAGCAGTTCCAATCCCACAGATACGCAGTATTTT
CASSSNPTDTQYF
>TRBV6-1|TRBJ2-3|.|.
TGTGCCAGCAGGGAGGTTCGGGGGGCCTTATCCACAGATACGCAGTATTTT
CASREVRGALSTDTQYF
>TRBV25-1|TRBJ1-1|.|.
TGTGCCAGCAGTGGAGACACCCTGAACACTGAAGCTTTCTTT
CASSGDTLNTEAFF
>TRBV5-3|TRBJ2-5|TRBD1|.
TGTGCCAGCAGCTTCGGACAGGCGGAGACCCAGTACTTC
CASSFGQAETQYF
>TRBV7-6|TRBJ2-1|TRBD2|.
TGTGCCAGCGCACTAGCGGGAGCTTTCAATGAGCAGTTCTTC
CASALAGAFNEQFF